This TCR beta chain was observed in a study of blood T cell repertoires in COVID-19. Study summary: COVID-19 samples, acute and convalescent, were from the United States, Italy and Spain. The analysed material was cDNA or gDNA that came from T cells, B-cell-depleted T cells, or PBMCs.

This CDR3 has 17 residues. Germline lookup yields CDR1 SGHRS and CDR2 YFSETQ. V was pared by 0 bases and J by 0 bases, with 15 bases between. In the original workflow: For nucleated cells, counts were estimated from reference gene primer amplification. Repertoires were generated with immunoSEQ multiplex PCR, while TCRdb's copy carries only in-frame clones and drops some. The DNA was the basis for D and trimming; V, J and clone size are from that table. The profile shows some 76,000 clones, approximately 81% of them singletons. Sequencing was carried out using peripheral blood. The chain is built from TRBV5-1 and TRBJ1-2, with D perhaps matching TRBD1 (5 bases). This sequence was found in a woman aged 60-70 years with acute or convalescent COVID-19. The CDR3 nucleotides are TGCGCCAGCAGCTTGGATGGCCCCAGGGCTACTAACTATGGCTACACCTTC. The encoded protein is CASSLDGPRATNYGYTF.